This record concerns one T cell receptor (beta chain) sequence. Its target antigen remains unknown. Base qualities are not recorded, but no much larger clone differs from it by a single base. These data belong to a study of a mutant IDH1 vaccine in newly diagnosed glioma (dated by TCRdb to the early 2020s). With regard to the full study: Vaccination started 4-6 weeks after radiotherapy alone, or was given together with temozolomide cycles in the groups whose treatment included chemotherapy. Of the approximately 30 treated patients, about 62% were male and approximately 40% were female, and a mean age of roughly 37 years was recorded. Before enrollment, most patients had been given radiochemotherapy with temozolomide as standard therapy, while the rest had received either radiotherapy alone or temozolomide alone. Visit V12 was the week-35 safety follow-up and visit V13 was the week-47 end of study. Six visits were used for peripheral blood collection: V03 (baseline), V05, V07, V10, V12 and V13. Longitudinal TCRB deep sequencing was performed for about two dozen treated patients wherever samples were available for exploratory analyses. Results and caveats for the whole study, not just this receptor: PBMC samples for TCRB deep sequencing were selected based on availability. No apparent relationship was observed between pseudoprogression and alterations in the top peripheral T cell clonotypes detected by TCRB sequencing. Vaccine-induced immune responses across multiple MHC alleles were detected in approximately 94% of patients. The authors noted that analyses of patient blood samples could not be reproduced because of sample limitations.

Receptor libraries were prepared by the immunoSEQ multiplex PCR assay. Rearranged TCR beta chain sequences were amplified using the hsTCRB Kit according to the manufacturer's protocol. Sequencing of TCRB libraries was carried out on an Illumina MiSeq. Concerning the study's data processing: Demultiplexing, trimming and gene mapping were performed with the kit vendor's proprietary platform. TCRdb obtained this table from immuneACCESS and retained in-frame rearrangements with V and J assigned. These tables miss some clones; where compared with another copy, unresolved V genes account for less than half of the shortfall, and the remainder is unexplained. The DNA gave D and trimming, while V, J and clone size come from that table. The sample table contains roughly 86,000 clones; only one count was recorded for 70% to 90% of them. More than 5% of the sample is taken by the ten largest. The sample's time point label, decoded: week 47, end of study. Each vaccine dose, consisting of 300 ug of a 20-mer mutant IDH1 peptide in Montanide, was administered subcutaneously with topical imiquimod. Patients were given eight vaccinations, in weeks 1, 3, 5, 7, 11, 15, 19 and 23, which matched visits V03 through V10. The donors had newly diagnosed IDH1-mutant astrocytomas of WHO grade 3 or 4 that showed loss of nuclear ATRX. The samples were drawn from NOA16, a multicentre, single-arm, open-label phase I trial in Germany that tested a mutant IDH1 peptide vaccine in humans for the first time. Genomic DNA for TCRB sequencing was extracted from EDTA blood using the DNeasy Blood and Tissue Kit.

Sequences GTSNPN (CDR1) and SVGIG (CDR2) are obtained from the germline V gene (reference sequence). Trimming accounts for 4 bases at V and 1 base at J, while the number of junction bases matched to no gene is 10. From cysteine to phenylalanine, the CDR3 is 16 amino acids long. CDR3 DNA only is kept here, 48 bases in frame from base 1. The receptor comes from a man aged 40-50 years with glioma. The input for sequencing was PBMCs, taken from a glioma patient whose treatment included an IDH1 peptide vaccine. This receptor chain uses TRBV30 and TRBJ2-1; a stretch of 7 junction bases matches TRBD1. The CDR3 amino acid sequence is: CAWKGGASWSYNEQFF. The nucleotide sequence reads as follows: TGTGCCTGGAAAGGGGGCGCTTCTTGGTCCTACAATGAGCAGTTCTTC.